This passage covers 8 T cell receptor beta chains from one sample sequenced in a study. MiXCR, applied by TCRdb to the RT-PCR reads, yields one record per CDR3 protein. Counted here are fewer than 800,000 distinct CDR3 sequences, 13% to 15% occurring once; the ten biggest clones make up about 3.9%. Sequences were obtained from memory CD4+ T cells from blood. These receptor sequences come from a female donor in good health, serving as a healthy control.

This clonotype was detected once. The V gene is TRBV7-9, the J gene TRBJ2-7, with TRBD1 identical over 10 bases. CDR1 is SEHNR, CDR2 FQNEAQ, per germline (reference sequence). The length of the CDR3 is 19 residues. V trimming: 4 bases; J trimming: 0 bases; junction bases outside the gene matches: 15. Here the CDR3 DNA reads TGTGCCAGCAGCTCTGACGCCGGGACAGGGGTTGCCTTCTCCTACGAGCAGTACTTC. Translating it yields CASSSDAGTGVAFSYEQYF.

The rearrangement joins TRBV15 to TRBJ2-3; D gene uncertain. The CDR3 length is 16 residues. Trimming shortened V by 0 bases and J by 5 bases, and 15 bases separated the two germline ends. Germline CDR1 is LNHNV and CDR2 is YYDKDF (reference sequence). For the CDR3, the DNA is TGTGCCACCAGCAGAGATGCGGCGCGACTGGAAGATACGCAGTATTTT. Amino acids: CATSRDAARLEDTQYF.

The table lists this clonotype with many counts. The chain links TRBV6-2 or TRBV6-3 to TRBJ2-1, with no clear D. The CDR3 is 13 amino acids. Per germline, CDR1 MNHEY and CDR2 SVGEGT. V lost 0 bases and J lost 9, with 9 bases in between. CDR3 region: CASSYSRVGEQFF. The CDR3 bases are TGTGCCAGCAGTTACTCTAGGGTCGGTGAGCAGTTCTTC.

This clonotype occurred a few times. This sequence joins TRBV4-2 and TRBJ2-7; D could derive from TRBD1 or TRBD2 (5 bases each). This CDR3 is 15 amino acids long. V was pared by 5 bases and J by 2 bases, with 16 bases between. Looked up from germline, CDR1 is LGHNA and CDR2 is YNFKEQ. The CDR3, as DNA: TGTGCCAGCAGCGATACTAGGGGTTACACCTACGAGCAGTACTTC. It translates to CASSDTRGYTYEQYF.

The rearrangement links TRBV7-2 to TRBJ2-5; TRBD1 matches 9 bases. From germline, CDR1 is SGHTA and CDR2 FQGNSA. J was trimmed by 7 bases and V by 5 bases; bases with no gene match: 5. CDR3 length: 13 amino acids. Here the CDR3 DNA reads TGTGCCAGCAGCGCCGGACAGGGGAGGACCCAGTACTTC. Protein: CASSAGQGRTQYF. Drawing the rest from reference TRBV7-2 and TRBJ2-5, the complete variable domain is GAGVSQSPSNKVTEKGKDVELRCDPISGHTALYWYRQSLGQGLEFLIYFQGNSAPDKSGLPSDRFSAERTGGSVSTLTIQRTQQEDSAVYLCASSAGQGRTQYFGPGTRLLVL.

There are a few counts of this clonotype. The rearrangement links TRBV15 to TRBJ2-5; D assignment may be TRBD1 or TRBD2 (5 bases each). The CDR3 consists of 15 residues. CDR1 is LNHNV, CDR2 YYDKDF, per germline (reference sequence). V was clipped by 6 bases and J by 5 bases, with 19 bases between them. The CDR3 DNA sequence: TGTGCCACCAGAGAGGGGTCGGCAACTTTTGAGACCCAGTACTTC. Its translation is CATREGSATFETQYF.

In this sample, this clonotype turned up many times. This rearrangement joins TRBV9 to TRBJ2-1; D uncertain. This CDR3 region has 13 residues. Trimming removed 2 bases at V and 7 bases at J, with 10 bases between. Germline lookup yields CDR1 SGDLS and CDR2 YYNGEE. The CDR3 DNA sequence: TGTGCCAGCAGCGTCGGTCAGTATAATGAGCAGTTCTTC. It codes for CASSVGQYNEQFF.

The rearrangement joins TRBV20-1 to TRBJ2-3; D call uncertain. The CDR3 runs 14 residues. Trimming shortened V by 0 bases and J by 3 bases, and 10 bases separated the two germline ends. Germline V lookup: CDR1 DFQATT, CDR2 SNEGSKA (reference sequence). CDR3 in DNA: TGCAGTGCTAGAGATCATGGGGTAACAGATACGCAGTATTTT. It codes for CSARDHGVTDTQYF.